Given below is one TCR beta chain in context. Its specificity is unknown. The CDR3 extends over 14 amino acids. The V and J ends lost 7 bases and 9 bases respectively, with 19 bases between them. Germline loops: CDR1 MNHEY, CDR2 SMNVEV (reference sequence). The protocol was immunoSEQ multiplex PCR, while the TCRdb copy is restricted to in-frame clones and leaves out a portion. This sample has 100,000 to 150,000 clones, with around 84% found just once. Healthy donors had no documented immune events, such as infections, while sampled. The entry originates in a study of identifying expanded T cells in peripheral blood. Whole-study results and caveats: Differentially abundant clones: 0.95 to 1.5 between replicates, just under 17 at approximately 14 days, less than 25 at four.

This chain uses TRBV27 with TRBJ1-3; D uncertain. The material sequenced was blood. The TCR originated in a person aged 18 to 70 in good health. This CDR3 reads CASTYGPPRPTIYF. In DNA, the CDR3 is TGTGCCAGCACCTACGGACCACCGCGTCCCACCATATATTTT.